This TCR beta chain stems from a study of cytomegalovirus exposure and HLA in healthy donors. Study results and caveats: Usually a TCR sequence was rare, but some public TCRs were found in many donors. The study recorded some 160 TCR beta chains that were cytomegalovirus-associated. A few CMV-associated chains were confirmed in vitro to be specific for CMV antigens. The finding came from a later analysis; first-cohort TCR clusters tended to co-occur in the 130 or so validation repertoires.

As for this clone: Its target is not known.

The table came from immunoSEQ multiplex PCR; TCRdb's copy has only in-frame clones and leaves some out. The sample lists 200,000 to 250,000 clones, 75% to 95% occurring once. The sequenced sample was PBMCs. The TCR originated in a woman aged 18-29 years in good health and CMV-seronegative.

The CDR3 here is CASSLEGGLYEQYF. Here the CDR3 DNA reads TGCGCCAGCAGCTTGGAGGGGGGGTTGTACGAGCAGTACTTC. The V and J genes are TRBV5-1 and TRBJ2-7, with D possibly being TRBD2 (7 bases). Germline CDR1 SGHRS, CDR2 YFSETQ. CDR3 length: 14 amino acids. Trimming cost V 0 bases and J 4 bases, with 11 bases left between them.